This T cell receptor (beta chain) was documented in a study of blood T cell repertoires in COVID-19. Study background: Acute and convalescent COVID-19 specimens originated in the United States, Italy and Spain. The analysed material was cDNA or gDNA that came from T cells, B-cell-depleted T cells, or PBMCs.

CDR1 is SGHAT and CDR2 is FQNNGV in the germline V gene. The CDR3 has 13 amino acids. V shed 3 bases and J shed 4 bases, with 9 bases lying between them. Authors' processing steps: Quantification of nucleated cells was approximated via reference gene primer amplification. Measured with immunoSEQ multiplex PCR; TCRdb has only the in-frame clones, and not every one. The V and J calls and clone size were taken over from that table, and D and trimming were inferred from the DNA. Here the sample spans just over 200,000 clones, around three quarters being singletons. This receptor was obtained from a woman between 70 and 85 years old with acute or convalescent COVID-19. The genes are TRBV11-2 and TRBJ1-1; D gene uncertain. Source material: peripheral blood. The CDR3 here is CASSFQVGTEAFF. The DNA for the CDR3 is TGTGCCAGCAGCTTTCAGGTGGGCACTGAAGCTTTCTTT.